Listed here is a single T cell receptor beta chain. What it binds is unknown. The CDR3 loop spans 15 amino acids. Looked up from germline, CDR1 is LGHDT and CDR2 is YNNKEL (reference sequence). V was pared by 4 bases and J by 8 bases, with 11 bases of the junction left unmatched. Only in-frame clones appear in the TCRdb table, and some are missing; sequencing was by immunoSEQ multiplex PCR. The sample lists approximately 100,000 clones; just under 90% were seen once. The data derive from a study of T cell responses to AZD1222 COVID-19 vaccine. Study results and limitations: The donor group comprised mostly white British people and more females; the analysis possibly underestimated clonal diversity. Receipt of two AZD1222 doses was followed by a rise in Spike-specific TCR breadth and depth.

The clonotype comes from an adult in good health. V and J are TRBV3-1 (or the pseudogene TRBV3-2) and TRBJ2-7, with TRBD2 matching over 10 bases. The specimen was peripheral blood, collected on day 0 of AZD1222 vaccination. CDR3 region: CASSLLAGKVKKQYF. In nucleotides, the CDR3 is TGTGCCAGCAGCCTACTAGCGGGAAAGGTTAAGAAGCAGTACTTC.